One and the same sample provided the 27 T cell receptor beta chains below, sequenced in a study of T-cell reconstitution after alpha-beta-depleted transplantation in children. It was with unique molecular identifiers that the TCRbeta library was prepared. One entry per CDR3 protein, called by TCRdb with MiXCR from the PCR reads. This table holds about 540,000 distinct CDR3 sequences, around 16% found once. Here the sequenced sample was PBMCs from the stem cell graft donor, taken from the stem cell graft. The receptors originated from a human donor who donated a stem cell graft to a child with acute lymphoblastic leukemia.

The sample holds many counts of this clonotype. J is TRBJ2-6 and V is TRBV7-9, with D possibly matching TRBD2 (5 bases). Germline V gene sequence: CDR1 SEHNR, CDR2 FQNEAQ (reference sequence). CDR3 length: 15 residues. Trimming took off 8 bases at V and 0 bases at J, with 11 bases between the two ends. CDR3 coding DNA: TGTGCCAGCGCCTTCCGGGACTCTGGGGCCAACGTCCTGACTTTC. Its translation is CASAFRDSGANVLTF.

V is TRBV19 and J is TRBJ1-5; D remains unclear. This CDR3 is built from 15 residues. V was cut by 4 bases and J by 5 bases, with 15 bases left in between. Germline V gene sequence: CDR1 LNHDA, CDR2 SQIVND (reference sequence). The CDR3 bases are TGTGCCAGTAGTACGTGGTCCACGGGCGATCAGCCCCAGCATTTT. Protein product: CASSTWSTGDQPQHF.

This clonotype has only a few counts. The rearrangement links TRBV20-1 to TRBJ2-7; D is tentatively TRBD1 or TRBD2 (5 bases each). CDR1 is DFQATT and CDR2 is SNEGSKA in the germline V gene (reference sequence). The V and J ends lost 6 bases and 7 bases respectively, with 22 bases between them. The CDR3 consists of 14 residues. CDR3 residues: CSAKTGTDTGEQYF. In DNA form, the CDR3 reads TGCAGTGCGAAAACCGGGACGGACACGGGTGAGCAGTACTTC.

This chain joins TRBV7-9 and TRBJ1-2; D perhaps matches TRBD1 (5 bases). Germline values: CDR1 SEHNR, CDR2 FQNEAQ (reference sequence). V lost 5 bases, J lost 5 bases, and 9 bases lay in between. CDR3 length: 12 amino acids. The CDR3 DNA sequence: TGTGCCAGCAGCGGGGCTACGTATGGCTACACCTTC. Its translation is CASSGATYGYTF.

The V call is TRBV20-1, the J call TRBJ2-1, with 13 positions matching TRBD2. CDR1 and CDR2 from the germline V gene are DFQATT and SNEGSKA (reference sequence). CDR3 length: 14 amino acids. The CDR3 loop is CNSKGLAGDNEQFF. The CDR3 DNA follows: TGCAACTCAAAAGGACTAGCGGGGGACAATGAGCAGTTCTTC.

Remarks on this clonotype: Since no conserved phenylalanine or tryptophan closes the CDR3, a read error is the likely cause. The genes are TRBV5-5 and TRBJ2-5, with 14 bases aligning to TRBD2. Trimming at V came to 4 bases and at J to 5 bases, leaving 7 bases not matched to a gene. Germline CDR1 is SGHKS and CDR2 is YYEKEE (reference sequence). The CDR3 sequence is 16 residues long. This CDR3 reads CASSKGLAGAQETQYS. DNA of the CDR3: TGTGCCAGCAGCAAGGGACTAGCGGGAGCTCAGGAGACCCAGTACTCC.

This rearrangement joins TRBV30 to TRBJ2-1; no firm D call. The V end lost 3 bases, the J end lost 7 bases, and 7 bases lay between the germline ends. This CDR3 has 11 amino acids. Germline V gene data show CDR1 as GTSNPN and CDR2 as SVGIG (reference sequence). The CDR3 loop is CAWRYLNEQFF. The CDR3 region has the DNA TGTGCCTGGAGATACTTAAATGAGCAGTTCTTC.

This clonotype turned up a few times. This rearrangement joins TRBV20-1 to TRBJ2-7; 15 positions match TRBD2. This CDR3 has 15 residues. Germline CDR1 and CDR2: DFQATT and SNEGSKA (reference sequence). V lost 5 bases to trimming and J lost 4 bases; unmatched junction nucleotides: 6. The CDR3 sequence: CSAFGLAGGSYEQYF. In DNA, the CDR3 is TGCAGTGCTTTCGGACTAGCGGGAGGGAGTTACGAGCAGTACTTC.

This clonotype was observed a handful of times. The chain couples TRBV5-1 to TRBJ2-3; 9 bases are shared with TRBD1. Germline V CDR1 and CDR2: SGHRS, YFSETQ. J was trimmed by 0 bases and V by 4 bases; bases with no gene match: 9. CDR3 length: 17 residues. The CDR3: CASSELGQGRSTDTQYF. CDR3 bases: TGCGCCAGCAGCGAACTGGGACAGGGCCGGAGCACAGATACGCAGTATTTT.

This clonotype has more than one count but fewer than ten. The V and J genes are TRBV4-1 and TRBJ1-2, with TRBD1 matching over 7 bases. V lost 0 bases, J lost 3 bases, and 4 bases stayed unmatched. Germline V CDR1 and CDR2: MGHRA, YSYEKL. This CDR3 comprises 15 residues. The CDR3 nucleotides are TGCGCCAGCAGCCAAGACCGGGACAGCTACTATGGCTACACCTTC. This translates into CASSQDRDSYYGYTF.

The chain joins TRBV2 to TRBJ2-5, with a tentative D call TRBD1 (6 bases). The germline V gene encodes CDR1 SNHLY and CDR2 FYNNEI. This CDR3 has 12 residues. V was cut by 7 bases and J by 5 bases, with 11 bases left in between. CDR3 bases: TGTGCCAGCAAGGGGGAAAAGGAGACCCAGTACTTC. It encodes CASKGEKETQYF.

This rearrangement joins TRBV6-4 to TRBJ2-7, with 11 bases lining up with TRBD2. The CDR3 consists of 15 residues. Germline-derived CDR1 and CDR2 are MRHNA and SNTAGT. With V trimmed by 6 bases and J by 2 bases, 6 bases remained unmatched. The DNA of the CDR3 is TGTGCCAGCAGCCGACTAGCGGGACTTGCCTACGAGCAGTACTTC. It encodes CASSRLAGLAYEQYF.

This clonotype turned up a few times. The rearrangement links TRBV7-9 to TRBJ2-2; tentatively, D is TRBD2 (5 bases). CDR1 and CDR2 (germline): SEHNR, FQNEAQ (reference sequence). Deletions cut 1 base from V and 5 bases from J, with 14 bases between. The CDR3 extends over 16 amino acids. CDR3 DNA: TGTGCCAGCAGCTTAGGTTGGAGCGGCCGGACCGGGGAGCTGTTTTTT. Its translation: CASSLGWSGRTGELFF.

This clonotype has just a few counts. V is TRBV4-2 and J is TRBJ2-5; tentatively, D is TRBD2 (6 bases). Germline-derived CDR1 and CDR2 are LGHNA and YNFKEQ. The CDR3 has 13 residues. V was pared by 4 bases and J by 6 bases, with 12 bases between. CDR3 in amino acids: CASSPGLEKTQYF. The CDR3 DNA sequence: TGTGCCAGCAGCCCGGGACTCGAAAAGACCCAGTACTTC.

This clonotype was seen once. The CDR3 region is CASSPRSGREGYQETQYF. CDR3 in DNA: TGTGCCAGCAGCCCGCGGTCCGGGCGGGAGGGGTACCAAGAGACCCAGTACTTC. The rearrangement uses TRBV27 and TRBJ2-5; 9 bases are shared with TRBD2. CDR1 is MNHEY, CDR2 SMNVEV, per germline (reference sequence). V gave up 6 bases and J gave up 0 bases; unmatched junction bases: 14. This CDR3 has 18 amino acids.

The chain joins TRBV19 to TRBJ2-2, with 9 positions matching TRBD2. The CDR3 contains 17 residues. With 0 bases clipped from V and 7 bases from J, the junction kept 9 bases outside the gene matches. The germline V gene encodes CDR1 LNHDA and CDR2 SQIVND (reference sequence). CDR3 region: CASSIELSGSRSGELFF. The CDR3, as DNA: TGTGCCAGTAGTATAGAACTTAGCGGGAGTCGAAGCGGGGAGCTGTTTTTT.

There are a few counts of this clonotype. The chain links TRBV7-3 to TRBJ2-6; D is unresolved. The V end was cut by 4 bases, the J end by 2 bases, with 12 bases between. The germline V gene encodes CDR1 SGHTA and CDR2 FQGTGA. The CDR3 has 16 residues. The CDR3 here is CASSYSRGTGANVLTF. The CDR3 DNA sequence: TGTGCCAGCAGCTATTCCCGAGGAACTGGGGCCAACGTCCTGACTTTC.

The DNA for the CDR3 is TGCAGCGTTGTGGGTAATGAAAAACTGTTTTTT. This encodes CSVVGNEKLFF. The chain employs TRBV29-1 and TRBJ1-4; D not certain. In germline, CDR1 is SQVTM, CDR2 ANQGSEA. This CDR3 comprises 11 residues. Trimming took off 4 bases at V and 4 bases at J, with 4 bases between the two ends.

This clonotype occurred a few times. In DNA, the CDR3 is TGTGCCAGCAGTTGGGGGGCGGACTATGGCTACACCTTC. Its protein is CASSWGADYGYTF. The J gene is TRBJ1-2, the V gene TRBV6-5; D is perhaps TRBD1 (6 bases). This CDR3 is built from 13 residues. In germline, CDR1 is MNHEY, CDR2 SVGAGI. V was shortened by 4 bases and J by 3 bases, with 9 bases between the two germline ends.

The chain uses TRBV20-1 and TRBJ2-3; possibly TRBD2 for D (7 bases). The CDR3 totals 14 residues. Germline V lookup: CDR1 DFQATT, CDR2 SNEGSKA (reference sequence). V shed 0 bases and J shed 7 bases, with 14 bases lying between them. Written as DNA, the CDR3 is TGCAGTGCTAGAGAAGCGGGACAATTATATACGCAGTATTTT. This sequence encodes CSAREAGQLYTQYF.

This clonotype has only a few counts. The CDR3 loop is CATEALGPNYGYTF. CDR3 coding DNA: TGTGCCACCGAGGCACTCGGACCTAACTATGGCTACACCTTC. This chain joins TRBV7-9 and TRBJ1-2, with D unclear. From germline, CDR1 is SEHNR and CDR2 FQNEAQ (reference sequence). V lost 10 bases to trimming and J lost 0 bases, with 15 bases between them. The CDR3 totals 14 residues.

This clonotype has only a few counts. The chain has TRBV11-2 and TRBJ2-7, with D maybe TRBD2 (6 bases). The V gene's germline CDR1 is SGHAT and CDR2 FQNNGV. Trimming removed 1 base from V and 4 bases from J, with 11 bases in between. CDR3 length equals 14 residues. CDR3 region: CASSLVGGGYEQYF. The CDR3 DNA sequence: TGTGCCAGCAGCTTAGTGGGGGGTGGGTACGAGCAGTACTTC.

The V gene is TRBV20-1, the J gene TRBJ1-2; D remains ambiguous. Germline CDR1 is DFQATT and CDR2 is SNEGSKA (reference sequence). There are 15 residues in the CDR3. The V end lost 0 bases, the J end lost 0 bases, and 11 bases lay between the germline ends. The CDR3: CSARDLREANYGYTF. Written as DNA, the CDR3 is TGCAGTGCTAGAGATCTACGGGAAGCTAACTATGGCTACACCTTC.

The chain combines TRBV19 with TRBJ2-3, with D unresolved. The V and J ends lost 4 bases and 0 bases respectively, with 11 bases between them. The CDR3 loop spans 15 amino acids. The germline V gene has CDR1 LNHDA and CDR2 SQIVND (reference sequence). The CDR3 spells CASSTLIFSTDTQYF. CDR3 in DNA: TGTGCCAGTAGTACTCTAATATTTAGCACAGATACGCAGTATTTT.

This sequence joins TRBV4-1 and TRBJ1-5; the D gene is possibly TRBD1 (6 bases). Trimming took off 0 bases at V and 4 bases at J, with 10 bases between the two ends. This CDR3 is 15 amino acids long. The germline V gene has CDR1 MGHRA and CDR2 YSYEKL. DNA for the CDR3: TGCGCCAGCAGCCAAGATTTCCAGGGGAATCAGCCCCAGCATTTT. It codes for CASSQDFQGNQPQHF.

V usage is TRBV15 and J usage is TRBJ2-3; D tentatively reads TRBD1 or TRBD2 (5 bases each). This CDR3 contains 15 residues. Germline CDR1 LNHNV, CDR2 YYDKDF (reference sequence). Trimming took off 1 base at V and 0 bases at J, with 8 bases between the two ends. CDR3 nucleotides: TGTGCCACCAGCAGAGGTGGGACGAGCACAGATACGCAGTATTTT. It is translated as CATSRGGTSTDTQYF.

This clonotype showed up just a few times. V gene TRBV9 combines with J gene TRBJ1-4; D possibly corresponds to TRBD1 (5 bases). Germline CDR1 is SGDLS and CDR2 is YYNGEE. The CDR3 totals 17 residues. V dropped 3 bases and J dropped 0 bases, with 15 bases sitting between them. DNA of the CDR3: TGTGCCAGCAGCGGAAGAGACAGCGTTGCAACTAATGAAAAACTGTTTTTT. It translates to CASSGRDSVATNEKLFF. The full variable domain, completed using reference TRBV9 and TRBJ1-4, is DSGVTQTPKHLITATGQRVTLRCSPRSGDLSVYWYQQSLDQGLQFLIQYYNGEERAKGNILERFSAQQFPDLHSELNLSSLELGDSALYFCASSGRDSVATNEKLFFGSGTQLSVL.